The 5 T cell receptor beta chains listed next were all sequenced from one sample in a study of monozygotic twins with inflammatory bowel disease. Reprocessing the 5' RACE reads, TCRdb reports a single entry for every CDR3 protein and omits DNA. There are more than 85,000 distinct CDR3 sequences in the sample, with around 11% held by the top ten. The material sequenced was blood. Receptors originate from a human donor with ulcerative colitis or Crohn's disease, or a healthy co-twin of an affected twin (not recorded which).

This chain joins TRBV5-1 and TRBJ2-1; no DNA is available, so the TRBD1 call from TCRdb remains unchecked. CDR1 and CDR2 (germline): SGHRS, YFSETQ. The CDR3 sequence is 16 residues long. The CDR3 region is CASRKGLPRSYNEQFF.

This CDR3 reads CASSLWGVAPIDTQYF. This chain connects TRBV27 to TRBJ2-3; lacking DNA, the TRBD1 call made by TCRdb goes unchecked. Germline V gives CDR1 MNHEY, CDR2 SMNVEV (reference sequence). This CDR3 comprises 16 residues.

The CDR3 spells CASSGMGQNYGYTF. The V gene is TRBV28, the J gene TRBJ1-2; without DNA, the TCRdb call of TRBD1 cannot be checked. Per the germline V gene, CDR1 is MDHEN and CDR2 is SYDVKM. The CDR3 sequence is 14 residues long.

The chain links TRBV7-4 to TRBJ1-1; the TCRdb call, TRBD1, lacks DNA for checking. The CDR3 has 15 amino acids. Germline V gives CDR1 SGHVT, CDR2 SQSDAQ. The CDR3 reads CASRSTGGPNTEAFF.

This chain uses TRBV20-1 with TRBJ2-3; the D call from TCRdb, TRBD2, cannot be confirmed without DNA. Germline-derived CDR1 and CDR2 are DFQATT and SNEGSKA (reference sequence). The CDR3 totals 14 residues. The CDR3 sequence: CSAETSESTDTQYF.